A selection of T cell receptor beta chains follows, all from one sample in a study of cytomegalovirus exposure and HLA in healthy donors. Profiling relied on immunoSEQ multiplex PCR, and the TCRdb table lists in-frame clones only, not all of them. This table holds about 120,000 clones, over 75% found once. Input material: PBMCs. These receptors came from a middle-aged man in good health and CMV-seronegative. Both conserved end residues are part of each CDR3. D genes are given only for firm matches. Rows may omit the clone size; those that give it use once, few, many or a size class.

V gene: TRBV7-2
D gene: NA
clone size: few
J gene: TRBJ1-1
CDR3 protein: CASSKQGNTEAFF
CDR3 DNA: TGTGCCAGCAGCAAACAGGGGAACACTGAAGCTTTCTTT

V gene: TRBV27
D gene: NA
clone size: few
J gene: TRBJ1-4
CDR3 protein: CASSSPRSGGEKLFF
CDR3 DNA: TGTGCCAGCAGTTCACCCCGGTCCGGGGGTGAAAAACTGTTTTTT

V gene: TRBV7-9
D gene: TRBD1
clone size: NA
J gene: TRBJ2-7
CDR3 protein: CASSATGGPGEQYF
CDR3 DNA: TGTGCCAGCAGCGCGACAGGGGGCCCGGGCGAGCAGTACTTC

V gene: TRBV30
D gene: NA
clone size: NA
J gene: TRBJ2-7
CDR3 protein: CAWMGLTYEQYF
CDR3 DNA: TGTGCCTGGATGGGACTGACCTACGAGCAGTACTTC

V gene: TRBV6-5
D gene: NA
clone size: NA
J gene: TRBJ1-1
CDR3 protein: CASSYVGGWAFF
CDR3 DNA: TGTGCCAGCAGTTACGTGGGGGGGTGGGCTTTCTTT

V gene: TRBV5-1
D gene: NA
clone size: few
J gene: TRBJ2-1
CDR3 protein: CASSLDSGSSYNEQFF
CDR3 DNA: TGCGCCAGCAGCCTTGATAGCGGCAGCTCCTACAATGAGCAGTTCTTC

V gene: TRBV6-1
D gene: NA
clone size: NA
J gene: TRBJ2-1
CDR3 protein: CAINPHDGSFHFF
CDR3 DNA: TGTGCCATCAACCCTCATGACGGGTCATTTCACTTCTTC

V gene: TRBV5-4
D gene: TRBD2
clone size: NA
J gene: TRBJ2-1
CDR3 protein: CASSVSGRRGGEQFF
CDR3 DNA: TGTGCCAGCAGCGTTAGCGGGAGGCGGGGGGGTGAGCAGTTCTTC

V gene: TRBV9
D gene: TRBD1
clone size: NA
J gene: TRBJ2-4
CDR3 protein: CASSATGETNIQYF
CDR3 DNA: TGTGCCAGCAGCGCGACAGGGGAGACAAACATTCAGTACTTC

V gene: TRBV28
D gene: TRBD1
clone size: NA
J gene: TRBJ2-1
CDR3 protein: CASSYTQGGEAEQFF
CDR3 DNA: TGTGCCAGCAGCTATACTCAAGGGGGCGAAGCTGAGCAGTTCTTC

V gene: TRBV5-1
D gene: NA
clone size: NA
J gene: TRBJ2-2
CDR3 protein: CASSWGVDGELLF
CDR3 DNA: TGCGCCAGCAGCTGGGGGGTCGACGGGGAGCTGCTTTTT

V gene: TRBV30
D gene: NA
clone size: NA
J gene: TRBJ1-6
CDR3 protein: CAWSGGVRYNSPLHF
CDR3 DNA: TGTGCCTGGAGCGGAGGAGTCCGCTATAATTCACCCCTCCACTTT

V gene: TRBV19
D gene: TRBD2
clone size: few
J gene: TRBJ2-3
CDR3 protein: CASSRGLADTQYF
CDR3 DNA: TGTGCCAGTAGTAGGGGACTAGCAGATACGCAGTATTTT

V gene: TRBV5-1
D gene: NA
clone size: NA
J gene: TRBJ2-2
CDR3 protein: CASRGQANTGELFF
CDR3 DNA: TGCGCCAGCAGGGGACAAGCGAACACCGGGGAGCTGTTTTTT

V gene: TRBV4-3
D gene: NA
clone size: NA
J gene: TRBJ2-4
CDR3 protein: CASSQNRRNSQYF
CDR3 DNA: TGCGCCAGCAGCCAGAACAGGAGAAACAGTCAGTACTTC

V gene: TRBV7-6
D gene: NA
clone size: NA
J gene: TRBJ2-3
CDR3 protein: CASSPKLRETDTQYF
CDR3 DNA: TGTGCCAGCAGCCCAAAATTGAGGGAAACAGATACGCAGTATTTT

V gene: TRBV12-5
D gene: TRBD2
clone size: NA
J gene: TRBJ2-7
CDR3 protein: CASGLGAGGSEQYF
CDR3 DNA: TGTGCTAGTGGTTTGGGAGCGGGCGGGAGCGAGCAGTACTTC

V gene: TRBV28
D gene: TRBD1
clone size: NA
J gene: TRBJ1-2
CDR3 protein: CASSHQGATGGYTF
CDR3 DNA: TGTGCCAGCAGTCATCAGGGGGCGACGGGCGGCTACACCTTC

V gene: TRBV28
D gene: TRBD2
clone size: NA
J gene: TRBJ2-3
CDR3 protein: CASKGLAGATDTQYF
CDR3 DNA: TGTGCCAGCAAAGGACTAGCGGGAGCAACAGATACGCAGTATTTT

V gene: TRBV9
D gene: TRBD2
clone size: NA
J gene: TRBJ2-2
CDR3 protein: CASSVAAGGPSGTGELFF
CDR3 DNA: TGTGCCAGCAGCGTAGCAGCGGGAGGGCCCTCGGGCACCGGGGAGCTGTTTTTT

V gene: TRBV5-1
D gene: TRBD1
clone size: NA
J gene: TRBJ2-4
CDR3 protein: CASSTDPGQASSQYF
CDR3 DNA: TGCGCCAGCAGCACCGATCCCGGACAGGCCAGCAGTCAGTACTTC

V gene: TRBV5-1
D gene: NA
clone size: NA
J gene: TRBJ2-7
CDR3 protein: CASSLESGASYEQYF
CDR3 DNA: TGCGCCAGCAGCTTGGAGTCAGGGGCCTCCTACGAGCAGTACTTC

V gene: TRBV7-2
D gene: TRBD2
clone size: NA
J gene: TRBJ2-2
CDR3 protein: CASSSLAGGAELFF
CDR3 DNA: TGTGCCAGCAGCAGTCTAGCGGGGGGCGCGGAGCTGTTTTTT

V gene: TRBV28
D gene: NA
clone size: NA
J gene: TRBJ2-5
CDR3 protein: CASSRGRGELSPVPQYF
CDR3 DNA: TGTGCCAGCAGCCGGGGGAGGGGGGAACTCAGCCCCGTGCCCCAGTACTTC

V gene: TRBV6-1
D gene: TRBD2
clone size: NA
J gene: TRBJ2-3
CDR3 protein: CASSKDSWGLAGGSSTDTQYF
CDR3 DNA: TGTGCCAGCAGTAAAGATTCTTGGGGGCTAGCGGGGGGGTCAAGCACAGATACGCAGTATTTT

V gene: TRBV5-1
D gene: TRBD2
clone size: NA
J gene: TRBJ2-2
CDR3 protein: CASSQRASGGAGELFF
CDR3 DNA: TGCGCCAGCAGCCAGAGGGCTAGCGGGGGAGCCGGGGAGCTGTTTTTT

V gene: TRBV6-1
D gene: TRBD1
clone size: NA
J gene: TRBJ2-5
CDR3 protein: CASSESRGFRGETQYF
CDR3 DNA: TGTGCCAGCAGTGAATCCCGGGGATTCAGGGGGGAGACCCAGTACTTC

V gene: TRBV5-6
D gene: TRBD1
clone size: NA
J gene: TRBJ2-5
CDR3 protein: CASSVTGGQETQYF
CDR3 DNA: TGTGCCAGCAGCGTTACAGGGGGTCAAGAGACCCAGTACTTC

V gene: TRBV19
D gene: TRBD1
clone size: few
J gene: TRBJ1-2
CDR3 protein: CASSGTGDNYGYTF
CDR3 DNA: TGTGCCAGCTCAGGGACAGGAGATAACTATGGCTACACCTTC

V gene: TRBV18
D gene: NA
clone size: NA
J gene: TRBJ2-5
CDR3 protein: CASSPGLAQETQYF
CDR3 DNA: TGTGCCAGCTCACCGGGGCTAGCGCAAGAGACCCAGTACTTC

V gene: TRBV5-1
D gene: NA
clone size: NA
J gene: TRBJ1-6
CDR3 protein: CASSPIPDSYNSPLHF
CDR3 DNA: TGCGCCAGCAGCCCGATTCCGGACAGTTATAATTCACCCCTCCACTTT

V gene: TRBV18
D gene: TRBD2
clone size: NA
J gene: TRBJ2-7
CDR3 protein: CASSPLLAGGYEQYF
CDR3 DNA: TGTGCCAGCTCACCCCTTCTAGCGGGTGGGTACGAGCAGTACTTC

V gene: TRBV18
D gene: TRBD2
clone size: NA
J gene: TRBJ2-1
CDR3 protein: CASFPGLGTYNEQFF
CDR3 DNA: TGTGCCAGCTTTCCGGGACTAGGAACCTACAATGAGCAGTTCTTC

V gene: TRBV7-2
D gene: TRBD1
clone size: NA
J gene: TRBJ1-1
CDR3 protein: CASRETGVNTEAFF
CDR3 DNA: TGTGCCAGCAGAGAGACAGGGGTGAACACTGAAGCTTTCTTT

V gene: TRBV27
D gene: TRBD1
clone size: NA
J gene: TRBJ2-7
CDR3 protein: CAIGGQGFNEQYF
CDR3 DNA: TGTGCCATCGGCGGACAGGGTTTCAACGAGCAGTACTTC

V gene: TRBV6-5
D gene: TRBD1
clone size: NA
J gene: TRBJ2-7
CDR3 protein: CASSPGDRATSEQYF
CDR3 DNA: TGTGCCAGCAGCCCAGGGGACAGGGCCACTTCAGAGCAGTACTTC

V gene: TRBV4-1
D gene: NA
clone size: NA
J gene: TRBJ1-1
CDR3 protein: CASSPQGTYMNTEAFF
CDR3 DNA: TGCGCCAGCAGCCCGCAGGGCACCTACATGAACACTGAAGCTTTCTTT

V gene: TRBV7-3
D gene: TRBD1
clone size: NA
J gene: TRBJ2-7
CDR3 protein: CASSLLGGTGISYEQYF
CDR3 DNA: TGTGCCAGCAGCTTGTTGGGCGGGACAGGGATCTCCTACGAGCAGTACTTC

V gene: TRBV5-1
D gene: TRBD2
clone size: NA
J gene: TRBJ2-7
CDR3 protein: CASRDLGGAVHEQYF
CDR3 DNA: TGCGCCAGCAGGGACCTCGGGGGGGCTGTACACGAGCAGTACTTC

V gene: TRBV19
D gene: TRBD1
clone size: once
J gene: TRBJ2-5
CDR3 protein: CASSIPGAGGVETQYF
CDR3 DNA: TGTGCCAGTAGTATACCCGGGGCAGGGGGCGTAGAGACCCAGTACTTC

V gene: TRBV11-2
D gene: NA
clone size: NA
J gene: TRBJ2-2
CDR3 protein: CASGPGLFANTGELFF
CDR3 DNA: TGTGCCAGCGGGCCCGGACTGTTCGCGAACACCGGGGAGCTGTTTTTT

V gene: TRBV7-9
D gene: TRBD2
clone size: NA
J gene: TRBJ2-7
CDR3 protein: CASSPLAGVDEQYF
CDR3 DNA: TGTGCCAGCAGCCCGCTAGCGGGAGTAGACGAGCAGTACTTC

V gene: TRBV9
D gene: TRBD1
clone size: few
J gene: TRBJ1-1
CDR3 protein: CASSAVQGDTEAFF
CDR3 DNA: TGTGCCAGCAGCGCAGTACAGGGGGACACTGAAGCTTTCTTT

V gene: TRBV7-9
D gene: TRBD2
clone size: NA
J gene: TRBJ2-2
CDR3 protein: CASSSGGGTGELFF
CDR3 DNA: TGTGCCAGCAGCTCCGGGGGGGGCACCGGGGAGCTGTTTTTT

V gene: TRBV5-1
D gene: NA
clone size: NA
J gene: TRBJ2-2
CDR3 protein: CASRDSSTFWGELFF
CDR3 DNA: TGCGCCAGCCGGGACTCATCAACCTTTTGGGGGGAGCTGTTTTTT

V gene: TRBV9
D gene: NA
clone size: once
J gene: TRBJ1-3
CDR3 protein: CASSREEGSGNTIYF
CDR3 DNA: TGTGCCAGCAGCAGGGAGGAGGGGTCTGGAAACACCATATATTTT

V gene: TRBV9
D gene: NA
clone size: few
J gene: TRBJ2-7
CDR3 protein: CASSVATQGWDEQYF
CDR3 DNA: TGTGCCAGCAGCGTAGCTACCCAGGGATGGGACGAGCAGTACTTC

V gene: TRBV28
D gene: NA
clone size: NA
J gene: TRBJ1-5
CDR3 protein: CASSFRSNQPQHF
CDR3 DNA: TGTGCCAGCAGTTTTCGTAGCAATCAGCCCCAGCATTTT